This TCR beta chain was profiled in a study of identical twins. The table lists this clonotype with many counts. TCRdb fed the 5' RACE reads into MiXCR, producing one record per CDR3 protein. Found here are a few hundred thousand distinct CDR3 sequences, around 8% of them singletons; the top ten hold roughly 3.1%. The same sample was also used in a study of yellow fever vaccine responses in identical twins.

This clonotype was obtained from a woman between 18 and 30 years old in good health. What was sequenced was CD8+ T cells sorted from blood.

The CDR3 protein is CASSSLGVGLDGELFF. CDR3 coding DNA: TGCGCCAGCAGCTCGCTTGGCGTGGGACTAGACGGGGAGCTGTTTTTT. V and J are TRBV4-1 and TRBJ2-2, with TRBD2 matching 8 bases. Trimming cost V 5 bases and J 7 bases; bases outside gene matches: 12. CDR1 is MGHRA, CDR2 YSYEKL, per germline. The CDR3 consists of 16 residues.